This TCR beta chain comes out of a study of T cells in Graves' hyperthyroidism and ophthalmopathy. Diagnosis rested on symptoms, serum thyroxine and TRAb, thyroid ultrasound, and orbital computed tomography. Whole-study findings and limits: The blood repertoire included most of the expanded thyroid clonotypes above 0.001.

From RNA transcripts, TCR beta CDR3 regions were amplified. HTBI primers drove first-round RT-PCR of the TCR CDR3. TCRdb processed the multiplex PCR reads anew with MiXCR; each CDR3 protein has one entry. Of about 530,000 distinct CDR3 sequences in the sample, 17% are singletons; the top ten hold around 17%. CDR1 SGHKS and CDR2 YYEKEE come from the germline V gene (reference sequence). This CDR3 has 15 residues. J was trimmed by 2 bases and V by 4 bases; bases with no gene match: 6. This clonotype was counted at least ten times. What it recognizes is unknown. The TCR was taken from a woman aged 18-35 years with Graves' ophthalmopathy. Sequenced sample: blood. This rearrangement joins TRBV5-5 to TRBJ1-5; TRBD1 matches 7 bases. For the CDR3, the DNA is TGTGCCAGCAGCCGTACAGGGGATGGCAATCAGCCCCAGCATTTT. Translated: CASSRTGDGNQPQHF.